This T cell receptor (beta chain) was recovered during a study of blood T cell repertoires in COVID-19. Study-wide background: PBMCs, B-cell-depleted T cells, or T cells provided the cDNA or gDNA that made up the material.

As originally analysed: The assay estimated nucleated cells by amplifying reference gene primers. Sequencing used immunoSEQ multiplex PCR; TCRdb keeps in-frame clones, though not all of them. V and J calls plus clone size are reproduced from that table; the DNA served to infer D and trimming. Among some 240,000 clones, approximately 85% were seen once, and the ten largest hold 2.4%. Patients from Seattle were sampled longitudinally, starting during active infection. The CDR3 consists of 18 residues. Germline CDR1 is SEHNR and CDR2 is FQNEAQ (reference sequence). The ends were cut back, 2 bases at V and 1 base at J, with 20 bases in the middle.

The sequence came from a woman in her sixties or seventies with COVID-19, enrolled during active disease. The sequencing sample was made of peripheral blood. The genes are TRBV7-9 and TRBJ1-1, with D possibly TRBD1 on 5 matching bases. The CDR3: CASSLTRWGRGSNTEAFF. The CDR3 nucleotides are TGTGCCAGCAGCTTAACGAGATGGGGCCGAGGCTCGAACACTGAAGCTTTCTTT. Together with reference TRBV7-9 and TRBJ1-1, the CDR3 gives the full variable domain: DTGVSQNPRHKITKRGQNVTFRCDPISEHNRLYWYRQTLGQGPEFLTYFQNEAQLEKSRLLSDRFSAERPKGSFSTLEIQRTEQGDSAMYLCASSLTRWGRGSNTEAFFGQGTRLTVV.